One sample yielded the 30 T cell receptor beta chains listed below, sequenced in a study of Graves' ophthalmopathy and Graves' hyperthyroidism. RNA transcripts were the source from which TCR beta CDR3 regions were amplified. HTBI primers were used in a first-round RT-PCR, which preceded a second-round multiplex PCR. Each CDR3 protein gets one entry after TCRdb re-called the multiplex PCR reads with MiXCR. This sample has fewer than 650,000 distinct CDR3 sequences, with about 20% found just once. The source material was peripheral blood. These receptors were collected from a woman aged 18-29 years with stable Graves' hyperthyroidism. Some clones in this sample may be carry-over from other donors' samples.

The chain couples TRBV6-4 to TRBJ2-6; D is unclear. From germline, CDR1 is MRHNA and CDR2 SNTAGT. Trimming left V 4 bases short and J 1 base short, with 5 bases between. The CDR3 runs to 14 residues. Written as DNA, the CDR3 is TGTGCCAGCAGTGCCAAGTCTGGGGCCAACGTCCTGACTTTC. Protein product: CASSAKSGANVLTF.

Ten or more counts support this clonotype. The CDR3 region has the DNA TGTGCCAGCAAGACACCCCGGGAGGATCAGCCCCAGCATTTT. This sequence encodes CASKTPREDQPQHF. The chain joins TRBV2 to TRBJ1-5; D remains unclear. The ends were cut back, 7 bases at V and 5 bases at J, with 15 bases in the middle. Germline V gene lookup returns CDR1 SNHLY and CDR2 FYNNEI. The CDR3 has 14 residues.

This clonotype was found many times. This chain joins TRBV29-1 and TRBJ1-2, with 10 bases fitting TRBD1. The length of the CDR3 is 15 residues. V lost 2 bases to trimming and J lost 4 bases; unmatched junction nucleotides: 7. Germline V CDR1 and CDR2: SQVTM, ANQGSEA. This CDR3 is CSVETGTGVFYGYTF. In nucleotides, the CDR3 is TGCAGCGTTGAAACCGGGACAGGGGTCTTCTATGGCTACACCTTC.

In this sample, this clonotype turned up many times. The J gene is TRBJ2-2, the V gene TRBV5-1; D tentatively fits TRBD1 or TRBD2 (6 bases each). This CDR3 is built from 18 residues. Trimming pared 3 bases from V and 6 bases from J, leaving 24 bases between. Germline V gene lookup returns CDR1 SGHRS and CDR2 YFSETQ. The CDR3 loop reads CASSSQAAGTRGAGELFF. The CDR3 bases are TGCGCCAGCAGCTCTCAGGCCGCGGGGACAAGAGGCGCCGGGGAGCTGTTTTTT.

The rearrangement links TRBV27 to TRBJ1-4; a weak D match, TRBD1 (5 bases). The germline CDR1 and CDR2 sequences are MNHEY and SMNVEV (reference sequence). This CDR3 contains 14 residues. Trimming pared 8 bases from V and 8 bases from J, leaving 18 bases between. The CDR3: CASGDGHKKEKLFF. The CDR3 DNA reads TGTGCCAGCGGGGACGGACATAAAAAGGAAAAACTGTTTTTT.

This clonotype appeared many times. V gene TRBV6-1 combines with J gene TRBJ1-2, with unresolved D. Germline V lookup: CDR1 MNHNS, CDR2 SASEGT. V was clipped by 4 bases and J by 0 bases, with 12 bases between them. The length of the CDR3 is 15 residues. CDR3 DNA sequence: TGTGCCAGCAGTGCCGGTCCCGGCCCTAACTATGGCTACACCTTC. As protein: CASSAGPGPNYGYTF.

This clonotype was observed a handful of times. The chain is built from TRBV7-2 and TRBJ2-2, with D perhaps TRBD2 (5 bases). Germline CDR1 SGHTA, CDR2 FQGNSA. The CDR3 is 13 residues long. The germline V and J ends were trimmed by 6 bases and 7 bases, with 12 bases remaining between them. The CDR3 DNA follows: TGTGCCAGCAGACCCTACGGGGACGGGGAGCTGTTTTTT. Translating it yields CASRPYGDGELFF. The complete variable domain, with remaining parts taken from reference TRBV7-2 and TRBJ2-2, reads GAGVSQSPSNKVTEKGKDVELRCDPISGHTALYWYRQSLGQGLEFLIYFQGNSAPDKSGLPSDRFSAERTGGSVSTLTIQRTQQEDSAVYLCASRPYGDGELFFGEGSRLTVL.

This clonotype was recorded only once. The CDR3 carries no conserved terminal phenylalanine or tryptophan, so it likely arises from a read error. No DNA is shown, since the ends of the CDR3 on it are uncertain; the CDR3 is the one TCRdb lists. The chain uses TRBV2 and TRBJ1-5. The CDR3 is 16 residues long, ends included. Looked up from germline, CDR1 is SNHLY and CDR2 is FYNNEI. This chain's CDR3 is CASRVDLEGRNRPQDL.

This clonotype was counted ten times or more. The chain employs TRBV6-8 and TRBJ2-5; 9 bases are a match to TRBD2. CDR3 length: 16 amino acids. Germline trimming cut 0 bases from V and 0 bases from J; bases unmatched to any gene: 2. Germline assignment: CDR1 MNHGY and CDR2 SAAAGT. CDR3 DNA sequence: TGTGCCAGCAGTTACTCGGCTAGCGGGAACCAAGAGACCCAGTACTTC. Translated, it gives CASSYSASGNQETQYF.

In this sample, this clonotype turned up many times. The rearrangement joins TRBV29-1 to TRBJ2-5, with TRBD2 matching over 11 bases. V dropped 8 bases and J dropped 1; count of bases not matched to a gene: 9. This CDR3 comprises 15 residues. Germline CDR1 SQVTM, CDR2 ANQGSEA. The DNA for the CDR3 is TGCAGCATACAGGCCCTAGCGGGGGGCCAAGAGACCCAGTACTTC. Amino acids: CSIQALAGGQETQYF.

This clonotype came up many times. The rearrangement uses TRBV12-3 or TRBV12-4 and TRBJ2-7; D unresolved. There are 12 residues in the CDR3. Trimming removed 5 bases from V and 3 bases from J, with 8 bases in between. CDR3 bases: TGTGCCAGCAGTCAACCCAGCTACGAGCAGTACTTC. Amino acid sequence: CASSQPSYEQYF.

The chain carries TRBV24-1 and TRBJ1-2, with 8 bases that match TRBD1. The CDR3 consists of 16 residues. The V and J ends lost 8 bases and 8 bases, in that order; junction bases with no gene match: 18. The germline gives CDR1 KGHDR, CDR2 SFDVKD. The CDR3 region has the DNA TGTGCCACCACCGGGACAGGCGGACTAGAGGGAATCGGCTACACCTTC. It specifies CATTGTGGLEGIGYTF.

This clonotype was seen at least ten times. The chain is built from TRBV30 and TRBJ1-5; 7 positions match TRBD1. The CDR3 extends over 15 amino acids. The V gene end was trimmed by 3 bases and the J gene end by 0 bases; junction bases not matched to a gene: 5. The germline CDR1 and CDR2 sequences are GTSNPN and SVGIG (reference sequence). This CDR3 is CAWSPGDSSNQPQHF. In DNA form, the CDR3 reads TGTGCCTGGAGCCCAGGGGACAGTAGCAATCAGCCCCAGCATTTT.

A few counts support this clonotype. The chain carries TRBV28 and TRBJ2-5, with TRBD2 as a possible D gene (6 bases). The V and J ends lost 4 bases and 1 base respectively, with 16 bases between them. The CDR3 runs to 16 residues. Germline lookup yields CDR1 MDHEN and CDR2 SYDVKM. DNA for the CDR3: TGTGCCAGCAGTTGGGGCGGGGAACCTCTCCAAGAGACCCAGTACTTC. It encodes CASSWGGEPLQETQYF. Using reference TRBV28 and TRBJ2-5 for the parts outside the CDR3, the full variable domain is DVKVTQSSRYLVKRTGEKVFLECVQDMDHENMFWYRQDPGLGLRLIYFSYDVKMKEKGDIPEGYSVSREKKERFSLILESASTNQTSMYLCASSWGGEPLQETQYFGPGTRLLVL.

This clonotype was counted many times. The V and J genes are TRBV4-1 and TRBJ1-2; D not resolved. Germline V CDR1 and CDR2: MGHRA, YSYEKL. The CDR3 is 15 residues long. V shed 1 base and J shed 1 base, with 10 bases lying between them. CDR3 protein: CASSQGLGNNYGYTF. CDR3 in DNA: TGCGCCAGCAGCCAAGGGTTGGGAAATAACTATGGCTACACCTTC.

This clonotype was counted only a few times. The chain has TRBV11-2 and TRBJ1-2; 10 positions match TRBD1. Looked up from germline, CDR1 is SGHAT and CDR2 is FQNNGV. Germline trimming cut 3 bases from V and 2 bases from J; bases unmatched to any gene: 3. The CDR3 is made up of 15 amino acids. CDR3: CASSLTGGGNYGYTF. CDR3 in DNA: TGTGCCAGCAGCTTGACAGGGGGCGGGAACTATGGCTACACCTTC.

The chain joins TRBV29-1 to TRBJ1-2, with 9 bases fitting TRBD1. The germline gives CDR1 SQVTM, CDR2 ANQGSEA. Losses at the gene ends were 1 base for V and 4 bases for J; bases not matched to a gene: 7. The CDR3 loop spans 15 amino acids. The CDR3 nucleotides read TGCAGCGTTGAAGTTTGGGACAGGGCTGTCTATGGCTACACCTTC. Protein product: CSVEVWDRAVYGYTF.

This clonotype has a count of ten or more. The chain uses TRBV19 and TRBJ1-3; D possibly corresponds to TRBD1 (6 bases). The germline V gene encodes CDR1 LNHDA and CDR2 SQIVND (reference sequence). There are 17 residues in the CDR3. Trimming stripped 3 bases from V and 0 bases from J, with 15 bases between. The CDR3 region is CASSIGSTGSSGNTIYF. DNA of the CDR3: TGTGCCAGTAGTATCGGGTCAACAGGGTCCTCTGGAAACACCATATATTTT.

This clonotype was counted at least ten times. CDR3 nucleotides: TGTGCCAGCAGTTCAGGTTCTAGCGACCAAGAGACCCAGTACTTC. This codes for CASSSGSSDQETQYF. The chain employs TRBV12-3 or TRBV12-4 and TRBJ2-5; D might be TRBD2 (6 bases). Trimming took 4 bases from V and 0 from J, leaving 12 bases between them. The CDR3 totals 15 residues.

This clonotype showed up many times. The rearrangement uses TRBV28 and TRBJ2-5; TRBD2 might be the D (5 bases). This CDR3 is built from 12 residues. Germline-derived CDR1 and CDR2 are MDHEN and SYDVKM. Deletions cut 7 bases from V and 4 bases from J, with 10 bases between. CDR3 DNA: TGTGCCAGCAACCAACTAGGAGAGACCCAGTACTTC. This encodes CASNQLGETQYF.

This clonotype was counted at least ten times. This sequence joins TRBV7-3 and TRBJ2-5, with 8 bases matching TRBD2. CDR3 length: 16 amino acids. Germline V gene data show CDR1 as SGHTA and CDR2 as FQGTGA. Trimming took 2 bases from V and 2 from J; bases not matched to a gene: 7. The CDR3: CASSLYASGPQETQYF. For the CDR3, the DNA is TGTGCCAGCAGCTTATACGCTAGCGGGCCACAAGAGACCCAGTACTTC.

This clonotype appeared many times. The chain recombines TRBV6-2 or TRBV6-3 with TRBJ2-5, with 7 bases aligning to TRBD1. The J segment lost 0 bases and the V segment lost 2 bases, leaving 9 bases of the junction unmatched. This CDR3 spans 17 amino acids. The germline gives CDR1 MNHEY, CDR2 SVGEGT. The CDR3 spells CASSYTGTEGYQETQYF. Written as DNA, the CDR3 is TGTGCCAGCAGTTACACTGGGACAGAGGGATACCAAGAGACCCAGTACTTC.

The J gene is TRBJ2-5, the V gene TRBV19, with 8 positions matching TRBD1. J was trimmed by 3 bases and V by 11 bases; bases with no gene match: 20. This CDR3 has 17 residues. Germline V CDR1 and CDR2: LNHDA, SQIVND (reference sequence). CDR3 residues: CASTRGLGQGRKETQYF. The CDR3 bases are TGTGCCTCTACAAGGGGTCTCGGACAGGGAAGGAAAGAGACCCAGTACTTC.

This clonotype came up many times. The CDR3 DNA sequence: TGTGCCAGCAGCTTAGATCCAGAGCGGGAGAGCTCCTACGAGCAGTACTTC. Its protein is CASSLDPERESSYEQYF. The chain uses TRBV11-2 and TRBJ2-7; 8 bases map to TRBD2. J was trimmed by 0 bases and V by 0 bases; bases with no gene match: 7. The length of the CDR3 is 17 residues. Germline V gene sequence: CDR1 SGHAT, CDR2 FQNNGV.

The chain is built from TRBV6-1 and TRBJ2-5; D remains ambiguous. Germline lookup yields CDR1 MNHNS and CDR2 SASEGT. V was trimmed by 2 bases and J by 6 bases, leaving 10 bases between them. There are 13 residues in the CDR3. CDR3 sequence (DNA): TGTGCCAGCAGTGAACCCCTCGAAAAGACCCAGTACTTC. Translating it yields CASSEPLEKTQYF.

This clonotype came up many times. V is TRBV6-1 and J is TRBJ1-1; 8 bases match TRBD1. Trimming took 6 bases from V and 4 from J; bases not matched to a gene: 4. CDR3 length: 13 residues. Per germline, CDR1 MNHNS and CDR2 SASEGT. CDR3 nucleotide sequence: TGTGCCAGCAGGACGACAGGGGCCACTGAAGCTTTCTTT. This codes for CASRTTGATEAFF.

This chain links TRBV20-1 with TRBJ2-7; D tentatively fits TRBD1 or TRBD2 (6 bases each). CDR1 and CDR2 (germline): DFQATT, SNEGSKA (reference sequence). The CDR3 runs 14 residues. The V and J ends lost 6 bases and 7 bases respectively, with 22 bases between them. The CDR3 coding sequence is TGCAGTGCGGTCGGGGGCCGGACCTCTGGGGAGCAGTACTTC. This translates into CSAVGGRTSGEQYF.

This clonotype has a count of ten or more. The chain employs TRBV27 and TRBJ1-6; no reliable D call. CDR1 MNHEY and CDR2 SMNVEV come from the germline V gene (reference sequence). With 4 bases removed from V and 0 bases from J, the gap between germline ends came to 4 bases. This CDR3 region has 14 residues. The CDR3 loop is CASSYNSYNSPLHF. The CDR3 bases are TGTGCCAGCAGTTACAACTCCTATAATTCACCCCTCCACTTT.

This sequence joins TRBV5-1 and TRBJ1-2; the D is unclear. Germline V gene lookup returns CDR1 SGHRS and CDR2 YFSETQ. The CDR3 contains 14 residues. The V end lost 1 base, the J end lost 2 bases, and 9 bases lay between the germline ends. The CDR3 DNA reads as TGCGCCAGCAGCTTGTCCGAGGGAAACTATGGCTACACCTTC. Its translation is CASSLSEGNYGYTF.

This clonotype was seen many times. The chain combines TRBV6-1 with TRBJ1-2; TRBD1 aligns across 10 bases. After removal of 6 bases from V and 3 bases from J, the junction contained 4 bases not matched to a gene. Germline V gene sequence: CDR1 MNHNS, CDR2 SASEGT. The CDR3 covers 14 residues. CDR3 sequence reads: CASRGQGGHYGYTF. CDR3 bases: TGTGCCAGCAGAGGACAGGGGGGACACTATGGCTACACCTTC.